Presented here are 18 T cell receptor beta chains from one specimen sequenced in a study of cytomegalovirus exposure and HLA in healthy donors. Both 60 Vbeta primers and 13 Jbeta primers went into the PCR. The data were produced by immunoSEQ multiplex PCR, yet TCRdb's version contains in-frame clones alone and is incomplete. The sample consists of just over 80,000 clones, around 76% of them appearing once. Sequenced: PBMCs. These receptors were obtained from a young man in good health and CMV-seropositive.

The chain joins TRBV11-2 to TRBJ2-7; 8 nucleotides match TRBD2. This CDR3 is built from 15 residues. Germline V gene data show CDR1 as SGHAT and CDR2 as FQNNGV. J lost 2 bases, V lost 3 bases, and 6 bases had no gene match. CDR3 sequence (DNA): TGTGCCAGCAGCTTTGGGCTAGCGGGCGCCTACGAGCAGTACTTC. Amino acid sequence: CASSFGLAGAYEQYF.

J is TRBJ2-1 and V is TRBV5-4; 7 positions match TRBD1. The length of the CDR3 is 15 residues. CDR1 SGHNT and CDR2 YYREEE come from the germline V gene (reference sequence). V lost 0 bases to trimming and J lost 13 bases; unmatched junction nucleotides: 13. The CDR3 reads CASSLEGARVASQFF. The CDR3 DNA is TGTGCCAGCAGCTTGGAGGGGGCCAGGGTAGCGTCCCAGTTCTTC.

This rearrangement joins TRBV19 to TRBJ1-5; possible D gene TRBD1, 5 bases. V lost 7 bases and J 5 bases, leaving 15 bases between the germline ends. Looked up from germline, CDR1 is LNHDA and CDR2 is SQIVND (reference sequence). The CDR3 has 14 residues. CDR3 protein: CASTLTDSYQPQHF. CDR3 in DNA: TGTGCCAGTACCTTAACTGACAGCTATCAGCCCCAGCATTTT. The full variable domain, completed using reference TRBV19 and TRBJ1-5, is DGGITQSPKYLFRKEGQNVTLSCEQNLNHDAMYWYRQDPGQGLRLIYYSQIVNDFQKGDIAEGYSVSREKKESFPLTVTSAQKNPTAFYLCASTLTDSYQPQHFGDGTRLSIL.

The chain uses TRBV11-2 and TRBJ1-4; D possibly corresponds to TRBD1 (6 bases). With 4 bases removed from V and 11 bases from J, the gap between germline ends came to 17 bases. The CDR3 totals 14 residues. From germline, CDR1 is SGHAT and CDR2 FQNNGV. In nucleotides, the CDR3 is TGTGCCAGCAGCTCTTTACAGGGCTTGGGGAAACTGTTTTTT. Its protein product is CASSSLQGLGKLFF.

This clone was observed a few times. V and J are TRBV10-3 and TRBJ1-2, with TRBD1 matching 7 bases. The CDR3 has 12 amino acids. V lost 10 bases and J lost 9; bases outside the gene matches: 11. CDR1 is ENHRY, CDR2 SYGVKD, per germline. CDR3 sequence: CATRGQEGSYTF. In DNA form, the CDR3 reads TGTGCCACTAGAGGACAGGAGGGGAGCTACACCTTC.

DNA of the CDR3: TGTGCCAGCAGCTTAGTCCCCGGGCAGGGACAGGGGGGAGGTACGCAGTATTTT. Protein sequence: CASSLVPGQGQGGGTQYF. The gene calls are TRBV7-8 and TRBJ2-3, with 11 bases lining up with TRBD1. The CDR3 runs to 18 residues. Germline values: CDR1 SGHVS, CDR2 FQNEAQ. The V segment lost 1 base and the J segment 8 bases; nucleotides outside the gene matches: 14.

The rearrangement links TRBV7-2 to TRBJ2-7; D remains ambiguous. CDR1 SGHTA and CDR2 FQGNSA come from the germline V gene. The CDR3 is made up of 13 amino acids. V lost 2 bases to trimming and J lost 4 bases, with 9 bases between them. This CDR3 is CASSLNSPYEQYF. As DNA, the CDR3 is TGTGCCAGCAGCTTAAATAGCCCATACGAGCAGTACTTC.

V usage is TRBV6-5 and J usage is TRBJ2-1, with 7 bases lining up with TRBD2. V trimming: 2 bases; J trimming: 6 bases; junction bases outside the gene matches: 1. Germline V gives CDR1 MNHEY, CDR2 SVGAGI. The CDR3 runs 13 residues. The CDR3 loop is CASSYGEGNEQFF. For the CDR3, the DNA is TGTGCCAGCAGTTACGGGGAGGGCAATGAGCAGTTCTTC.

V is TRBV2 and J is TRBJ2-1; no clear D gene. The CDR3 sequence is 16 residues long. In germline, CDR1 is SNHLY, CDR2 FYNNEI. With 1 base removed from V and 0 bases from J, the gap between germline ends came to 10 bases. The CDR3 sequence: CASSEGVWSSYNEQFF. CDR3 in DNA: TGTGCCAGCAGTGAAGGGGTATGGAGCTCCTACAATGAGCAGTTCTTC.

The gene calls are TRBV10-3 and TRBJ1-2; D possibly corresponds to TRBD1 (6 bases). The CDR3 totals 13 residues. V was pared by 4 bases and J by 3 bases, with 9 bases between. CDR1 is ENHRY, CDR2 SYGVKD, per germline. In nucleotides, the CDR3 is TGTGCCATCAGTGGACCAGGGGACTATGGCTACACCTTC. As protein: CAISGPGDYGYTF.

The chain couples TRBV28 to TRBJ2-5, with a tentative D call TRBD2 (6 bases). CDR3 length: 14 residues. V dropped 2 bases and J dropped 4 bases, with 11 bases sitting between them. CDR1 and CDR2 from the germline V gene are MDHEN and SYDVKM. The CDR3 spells CASSLIGTGETQYF. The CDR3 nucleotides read TGTGCCAGCAGTTTAATTGGGACTGGAGAGACCCAGTACTTC.

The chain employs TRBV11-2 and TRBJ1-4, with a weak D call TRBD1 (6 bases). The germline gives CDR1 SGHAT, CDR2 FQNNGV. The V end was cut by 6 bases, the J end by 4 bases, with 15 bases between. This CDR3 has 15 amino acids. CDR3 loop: CASRDDRTLNEKLFF. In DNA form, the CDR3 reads TGTGCCAGCAGAGACGACAGGACCCTTAATGAAAAACTGTTTTTT.

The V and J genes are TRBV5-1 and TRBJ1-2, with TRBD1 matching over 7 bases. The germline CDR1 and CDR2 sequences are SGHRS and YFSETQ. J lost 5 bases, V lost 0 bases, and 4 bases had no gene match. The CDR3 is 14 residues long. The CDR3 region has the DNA TGCGCCAGCAGCTTGGGGACAGGAACTTATGGCTACACCTTC. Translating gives CASSLGTGTYGYTF.

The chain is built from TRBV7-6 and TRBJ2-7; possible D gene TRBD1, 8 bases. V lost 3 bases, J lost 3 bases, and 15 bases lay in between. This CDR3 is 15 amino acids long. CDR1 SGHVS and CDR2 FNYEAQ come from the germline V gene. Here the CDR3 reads CASSLGTGGGYEQYF. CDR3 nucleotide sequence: TGTGCCAGCAGCTTGGGGACAGGCGGGGGCTACGAGCAGTACTTC.

This chain's CDR3 is CASSPRGSSYNEQFF. The DNA of the CDR3 is TGTGCCAGCAGCCCCCGCGGGAGTTCCTACAATGAGCAGTTCTTC. The chain is built from TRBV9 and TRBJ2-1, with 7 bases matching TRBD2. Germline CDR1 SGDLS, CDR2 YYNGEE. Trimming took 4 bases from V and 1 from J; bases not matched to a gene: 5. The CDR3 loop spans 15 amino acids.

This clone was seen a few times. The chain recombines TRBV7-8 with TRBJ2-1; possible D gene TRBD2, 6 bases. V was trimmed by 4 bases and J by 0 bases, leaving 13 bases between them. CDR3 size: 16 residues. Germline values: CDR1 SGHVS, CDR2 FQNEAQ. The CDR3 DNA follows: TGTGCCAGCAGCTCCATTCGGGGGAGCTCCTACAATGAGCAGTTCTTC. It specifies CASSSIRGSSYNEQFF.

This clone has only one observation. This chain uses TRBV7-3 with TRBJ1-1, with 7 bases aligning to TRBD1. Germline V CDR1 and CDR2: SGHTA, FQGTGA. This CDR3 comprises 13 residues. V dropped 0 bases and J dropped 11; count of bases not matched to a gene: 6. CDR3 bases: TGTGCCAGCAGCTTAACACAGGGGACGGGGGCTTTCTTT. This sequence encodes CASSLTQGTGAFF. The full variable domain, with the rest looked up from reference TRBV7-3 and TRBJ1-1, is GAGVSQTPSNKVTEKGKYVELRCDPISGHTALYWYRQSLGQGPEFLIYFQGTGAADDSGLPNDRFFAVRPEGSVSTLKIQRTERGDSAVYLCASSLTQGTGAFFGQGTRLTVV.

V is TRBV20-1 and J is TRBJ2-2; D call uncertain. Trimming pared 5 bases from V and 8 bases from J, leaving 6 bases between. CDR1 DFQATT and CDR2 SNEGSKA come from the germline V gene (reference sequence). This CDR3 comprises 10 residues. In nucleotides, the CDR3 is TGCAGTGCTCCTTTGGGGGAGCTGTTTTTT. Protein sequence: CSAPLGELFF.